Below, 27 T cell receptor beta chains from the same sample are listed, as sequenced in a study of T-cell reconstitution after alpha-beta-depleted transplantation in children. The TCRbeta library incorporated unique molecular identifiers. TCRdb re-derived calls from the PCR reads in MiXCR, one entry per CDR3 protein. This table holds 65,000 to 70,000 distinct CDR3 sequences, over 4.5% found once. Material: PBMCs, mostly from graft donor cells, obtained 180 days after TCRalphabeta/CD19-depleted stem cell transplant. Receptors originate from a boy less than two years old who had a stem cell transplant for acute myeloid leukemia, so the T cells may come from the graft donor.

This clonotype was found many times. The chain has TRBV7-2 and TRBJ2-5, with D perhaps assigned TRBD1 or TRBD2 (5 bases each). This CDR3 comprises 16 residues. V lost 5 bases and J lost 7, with 23 bases in between. CDR1 is SGHTA and CDR2 is FQGNSA in the germline V gene. CDR3 bases: TGTGCCAGCAGCCCAAGGGACGTTCCAAGATACGGGACCCAGTACTTC. The encoded protein is CASSPRDVPRYGTQYF.

This clonotype was detected many times. The rearrangement links TRBV27 to TRBJ1-5, with TRBD1 matching over 7 bases. The CDR3 spans 14 residues. CDR1 is MNHEY, CDR2 SMNVEV, per germline (reference sequence). V shed 5 bases and J 6 bases; nucleotides not matched to a gene: 7. The CDR3 protein is CASSRDRATQPQHF. In DNA form, the CDR3 reads TGTGCCAGCAGTCGCGACAGGGCGACTCAGCCCCAGCATTTT.

This rearrangement joins TRBV7-6 to TRBJ2-1; 12 nucleotides align to TRBD2. The CDR3 loop spans 16 amino acids. The germline V gene encodes CDR1 SGHVS and CDR2 FNYEAQ. With V trimmed by 4 bases and J by 9 bases, 10 bases remained unmatched. CDR3 region: CASSSPTSGGGGEQFF. In nucleotides, the CDR3 is TGTGCCAGCAGCTCCCCGACTAGCGGGGGAGGGGGTGAGCAGTTCTTC.

There are many counts of this clonotype. The rearrangement links TRBV20-1 to TRBJ2-4; 8 bases are shared with TRBD2. Germline-derived CDR1 and CDR2 are DFQATT and SNEGSKA (reference sequence). Unmatched junction bases numbered 6, after V lost 5 bases and J lost 9 bases. The CDR3 extends over 12 amino acids. This chain's CDR3 is CSASGGSGIQYF. The CDR3 DNA is TGCAGTGCTTCGGGGGGGTCGGGCATTCAGTACTTC.

This clonotype has at least ten counts. The chain has TRBV11-2 and TRBJ2-7; the match to TRBD2 covers 7 bases. Germline V gene lookup returns CDR1 SGHAT and CDR2 FQNNGV. V lost 5 bases and J lost 3; bases outside the gene matches: 13. The CDR3 is 16 amino acids. This chain's CDR3 is CASSNSGTTAHYEQYV. In nucleotides, the CDR3 is TGTGCCAGCAGCAACTCCGGGACTACCGCCCACTACGAGCAGTACGTC.

Ten or more counts support this clonotype. This chain links TRBV7-2 with TRBJ2-1; 7 nucleotides align to TRBD2. V shed 5 bases and J 2 bases; nucleotides not matched to a gene: 9. Germline CDR1 SGHTA, CDR2 FQGNSA. The CDR3 runs 16 residues. The DNA for the CDR3 is TGTGCCAGCAGCCCCCGGGACTACCCTCCCTACAATGAGCAGTTCTTC. It is translated as CASSPRDYPPYNEQFF. The variable domain in full, with the rest retrieved from reference TRBV7-2 and TRBJ2-1, is GAGVSQSPSNKVTEKGKDVELRCDPISGHTALYWYRQSLGQGLEFLIYFQGNSAPDKSGLPSDRFSAERTGGSVSTLTIQRTQQEDSAVYLCASSPRDYPPYNEQFFGPGTRLTVL.

This clonotype was found many times. The V call is TRBV20-1, the J call TRBJ2-7, with 9 bases fitting TRBD2. With V trimmed by 2 bases and J by 4 bases, 6 bases remained unmatched. Germline CDR1 and CDR2: DFQATT and SNEGSKA (reference sequence). The CDR3 consists of 14 residues. The CDR3 nucleotides read TGCAGTGCTAGAAAGAGCGGGGGGAGATACGAGCAGTACTTC. Translated: CSARKSGGRYEQYF.

This clonotype was counted ten times or more. CDR3 nucleotides: TGTGCCAGCAGTCTGGGGGGTCTCGGACTGCAAGAGACCCAGTACTTC. Amino acid sequence: CASSLGGLGLQETQYF. The J gene is TRBJ2-5, the V gene TRBV12-3 or TRBV12-4; tentative D call: TRBD2 (6 bases). The CDR3 extends over 16 amino acids. Trimming shortened V by 5 bases and J by 2 bases, and 18 bases separated the two germline ends.

This clonotype turned up a few times. A read error is possible here, since a much larger clone lies one base away. V usage is TRBV12-3 or TRBV12-4 and J usage is TRBJ1-1; maybe TRBD1 (6 bases). V lost 6 bases to trimming and J lost 2 bases, with 16 bases between them. The CDR3 consists of 15 residues. CDR3: CASSVTGFLNTEAFF. CDR3 nucleotide sequence: TGTGCCAGCAGCGTCACAGGGTTCCTCAACACTGAAGCTTTCTTT.

This clonotype was seen ten or more times. The chain combines TRBV11-2 with TRBJ2-1; 12 bases are a match to TRBD2. Germline V CDR1 and CDR2: SGHAT, FQNNGV. With V trimmed by 6 bases and J by 5 bases, 8 bases remained unmatched. The CDR3 sequence is 16 residues long. CDR3 amino acids: CASSRRLAGEDNEQFF. CDR3 DNA: TGTGCCAGCAGTCGGAGACTAGCGGGGGAGGACAATGAGCAGTTCTTC.

This clonotype was counted at least ten times. The chain combines TRBV10-2 with TRBJ2-1; possible D gene TRBD2, 5 bases. CDR1 WSHSY and CDR2 SAAADI come from the germline V gene. Trimming pared 2 bases from V and 7 bases from J, leaving 12 bases between. The CDR3 consists of 14 residues. In DNA, the CDR3 is TGCGCCAGCAGTGAGCCCATATCGGGGAATGAGCAGTTCTTC. As protein: CASSEPISGNEQFF.

In this sample, this clonotype turned up many times. The chain recombines TRBV5-1 with TRBJ1-6; tentatively, D is TRBD1 (5 bases). Germline CDR1 and CDR2: SGHRS and YFSETQ. This CDR3 contains 15 residues. V dropped 0 bases and J dropped 10 bases, with 14 bases sitting between them. The CDR3, as DNA: TGCGCCAGCAGCTTGGCCGGGACCTCGAGGTCACCCCTCCACTTT. Protein sequence: CASSLAGTSRSPLHF.

This clonotype was detected many times. This chain uses TRBV5-6 with TRBJ2-7; tentatively, D is TRBD1 or TRBD2 (5 bases each). Germline V CDR1 and CDR2: SGHDT, YYEEEE. The V end lost 3 bases, the J end lost 4 bases, and 14 bases lay between the germline ends. The CDR3 runs 14 residues. The CDR3 sequence: CASSSPGTYYEQYV. The CDR3 coding sequence is TGTGCCAGCAGCTCCCCCGGGACCTATTACGAGCAGTACGTC.

The table lists this clonotype with many counts. The V gene is TRBV12-3 or TRBV12-4, the J gene TRBJ1-2; D ambiguous. V was cut by 0 bases and J by 2 bases, with 10 bases left in between. This CDR3 has 15 amino acids. CDR3 DNA sequence: TGTGCCAGCAGTTTAGCTGCATTCTCCAACTATGGCTACACCTTC. This gives the protein CASSLAAFSNYGYTF.

This clonotype was recorded many times. The V call is TRBV29-1, the J call TRBJ2-1; 7 nucleotides align to TRBD2. CDR3 length: 13 residues. The germline CDR1 and CDR2 sequences are SQVTM and ANQGSEA. The ends lost 4 bases at V and 7 bases at J; junction bases unmatched: 7. CDR3 DNA sequence: TGCAGCGTTGTGGGAGGGCCGGGGAATGAGCAGTTCTTC. Residues: CSVVGGPGNEQFF.

This clonotype was seen repeatedly, ten times or more. V is TRBV12-3 or TRBV12-4 and J is TRBJ2-3, with D possibly being TRBD1 (5 bases). The CDR3 runs 15 residues. Trimming pared 5 bases from V and 2 bases from J, leaving 14 bases between. In DNA, the CDR3 is TGTGCCAGCAGTCCCCGCCAGGGCTACACAGATACGCAGTATTTT. It specifies CASSPRQGYTDTQYF.

There are many counts of this clonotype. V is TRBV7-2 and J is TRBJ2-7; D perhaps matches TRBD1 (5 bases). The CDR3 is 13 residues long. CDR1 SGHTA and CDR2 FQGNSA come from the germline V gene. V was trimmed by 2 bases and J by 4 bases, leaving 9 bases between them. The CDR3 loop is CASSLRGFYEQYF. The DNA of the CDR3 is TGTGCCAGCAGCTTAAGGGGTTTTTACGAGCAGTACTTC.

This clonotype was detected ten times or more. The V call is TRBV4-2, the J call TRBJ1-6; D may be TRBD1 (5 bases). Trimming shortened V by 0 bases and J by 0 bases, and 9 bases separated the two germline ends. The CDR3 consists of 17 residues. Germline CDR1 reads LGHNA; CDR2 reads YNFKEQ. The CDR3 is CASSQDGAHSYNSPLHF. CDR3 coding DNA: TGTGCCAGCAGCCAAGACGGGGCCCACTCCTATAATTCACCCCTCCACTTT.

This clonotype was observed at least ten times. The rearrangement links TRBV7-9 to TRBJ2-1, with 8 positions matching TRBD1. This CDR3 region has 15 residues. V dropped 5 bases and J dropped 3; count of bases not matched to a gene: 6. Per the germline V gene, CDR1 is SEHNR and CDR2 is FQNEAQ (reference sequence). For the CDR3, the DNA is TGTGCCAGCAGCCCAGGGGGCCTCGACTACAATGAGCAGTTCTTC. Protein: CASSPGGLDYNEQFF. Using reference TRBV7-9 and TRBJ2-1 for the parts outside the CDR3, the full variable domain is DTGVSQNPRHKITKRGQNVTFRCDPISEHNRLYWYRQTLGQGPEFLTYFQNEAQLEKSRLLSDRFSAERPKGSFSTLEIQRTEQGDSAMYLCASSPGGLDYNEQFFGPGTRLTVL.

This clonotype has ten or more counts. The rearrangement links TRBV19 to TRBJ1-5; TRBD1 aligns across 10 bases. The CDR3 spans 16 residues. Per the germline V gene, CDR1 is LNHDA and CDR2 is SQIVND (reference sequence). The trim removed 5 bases at V and 4 bases at J, leaving 8 bases unmatched. The chain's CDR3 is CASSSKTGGRNQPQHF. The DNA for the CDR3 is TGTGCCAGTAGTTCAAAGACAGGGGGCAGGAATCAGCCCCAGCATTTT.

Ten or more counts support this clonotype. The chain recombines TRBV7-8 with TRBJ1-1, with D possibly matching TRBD1 (6 bases). The CDR3 consists of 18 residues. V was pared by 5 bases and J by 0 bases, with 22 bases between. Germline-derived CDR1 and CDR2 are SGHVS and FQNEAQ. CDR3 bases: TGTGCCAGCAGCCCCTCCTCCATGACAGGCTTTTTGAACACTGAAGCTTTCTTT. Its translation is CASSPSSMTGFLNTEAFF.

This clonotype has at least ten counts. This chain links TRBV24-1 with TRBJ1-5, with D tentatively TRBD1 (6 bases). Trimming took 7 bases from V and 1 from J, leaving 10 bases between them. Germline V lookup: CDR1 KGHDR, CDR2 SFDVKD. The length of the CDR3 is 14 residues. Here the CDR3 reads CATSQGGSNQPQHF. CDR3 in DNA: TGTGCCACCAGCCAAGGGGGGAGCAATCAGCCCCAGCATTTT.

This clonotype was seen only once. The genes are TRBV5-1 and TRBJ2-1, with TRBD2 matching 11 bases. Germline CDR1 and CDR2: SGHRS and YFSETQ. The CDR3 totals 15 residues. The V segment lost 3 bases and the J segment 7 bases; nucleotides outside the gene matches: 6. CDR3 loop: CASSSLAGGHNEQFF. CDR3 nucleotides: TGCGCCAGCAGCTCGCTAGCGGGGGGTCATAATGAGCAGTTCTTC.

Note on this clonotype: Its ends do not fully match the called genes, so a read error is possible. This chain links TRBV4-2 with TRBJ2-5; 11 bases are a match to TRBD2. CDR1 and CDR2 (germline): LGHNA, YNFKEQ. This CDR3 spans 17 amino acids. CDR3 region: CAISLQLVAGGPETQYF. The DNA of the CDR3 is TGTGCCATCAGCCTACAGCTCGTAGCGGGGGGGCCCGAGACCCAGTACTTC.

This clonotype has ten or more counts. The chain uses TRBV12-3 or TRBV12-4 and TRBJ2-4, with TRBD2 identical over 8 bases. CDR3 length equals 14 residues. Germline trimming cut 3 bases from V and 6 bases from J; bases unmatched to any gene: 4. The CDR3: CASSFGLAGNIQYF. In DNA, the CDR3 is TGTGCCAGCAGTTTCGGGCTAGCGGGAAACATTCAGTACTTC.

This clonotype showed up many times. V and J are TRBV27 and TRBJ2-2, with D tentatively TRBD1 or TRBD2 (5 bases each). CDR1 and CDR2 (germline): MNHEY, SMNVEV (reference sequence). The CDR3 is 17 amino acids. The V and J ends lost 2 bases and 2 bases respectively, with 15 bases between them. The CDR3 protein is CASSLGFGASNTGELFF. The CDR3 DNA sequence: TGTGCCAGCAGTTTAGGCTTCGGGGCCTCAAACACCGGGGAGCTGTTTTTT.

This clonotype was counted ten times or more. The chain links TRBV6-1 to TRBJ1-2; TRBD1 matches at 7 bases. The CDR3 length is 15 residues. Germline V gene data show CDR1 as MNHNS and CDR2 as SASEGT. V lost 6 bases and J lost 4; bases outside the gene matches: 11. CDR3 nucleotide sequence: TGTGCCAGCAGCCCCCGTTTAGGGGGCCTCTATGGCTACACCTTC. Protein sequence: CASSPRLGGLYGYTF.